This entry lists 31 T cell receptor beta chains sequenced from one sample in a study of blood T cell repertoires in COVID-19 (TCRdb year 2020). Libraries were prepared through the immunoSEQ multiplex PCR assay. The table was pulled from immuneACCESS by TCRdb, which kept in-frame rearrangements only. Such tables lose some clones; where checked, under half of the loss comes from unresolved V genes, and the rest has no known cause. This sample is represented by roughly 200,000 clones; 89% of them were singletons. Clones ranked in the top ten supply under 3% of the sample. Sample: PBMCs or T cells enriched from blood (not recorded which). All receptors come from a woman between 40 and 55 years old with acute COVID-19.

The J gene is TRBJ2-7, the V gene TRBV5-4; 8 positions match TRBD1. Per the germline V gene, CDR1 is SGHNT and CDR2 is YYREEE (reference sequence). V lost 4 bases, J lost 1 base, and 10 bases stayed unmatched. The CDR3 covers 16 residues. Written as DNA, the CDR3 is TGTGCCAGCAGCCCGTTAAGGGACAGGTCGTCCTACGAGCAGTACTTC. Encoded protein: CASSPLRDRSSYEQYF.

The chain is built from TRBV6-5 and TRBJ2-2; D remains ambiguous. The germline V gene has CDR1 MNHEY and CDR2 SVGAGI. The CDR3 covers 15 residues. The V and J ends lost 0 bases and 4 bases respectively, with 9 bases between them. Here the CDR3 DNA reads TGTGCCAGCAGTTACTCGAGGCTGGGCACCGGGGAGCTGTTTTTT. Its protein product is CASSYSRLGTGELFF.

The rearrangement links TRBV7-9 to TRBJ2-2; no definite D call. Between the trimmed V and J ends, which lost 3 bases and 0 bases, there was a span of 8 bases. Germline values: CDR1 SEHNR, CDR2 FQNEAQ (reference sequence). CDR3 length equals 15 residues. In DNA, the CDR3 is TGTGCCAGCAGCTTTGGTCTAGCGAACACCGGGGAGCTGTTTTTT. Translation: CASSFGLANTGELFF.

The gene calls are TRBV6-4 and TRBJ2-1, with D unclear. Germline CDR1 and CDR2: MRHNA and SNTAGT. The CDR3 totals 16 residues. V shed 0 bases and J shed 0 bases, with 9 bases lying between them. The CDR3 nucleotides read TGTGCCAGCAGTGACTCGTGGTCCAGCTCCTACAATGAGCAGTTCTTC. Amino acids: CASSDSWSSSYNEQFF.

This clone was counted only a few times. This sequence joins TRBV5-4 and TRBJ2-5; D may be TRBD1 (6 bases). Germline CDR1 and CDR2: SGHNT and YYREEE (reference sequence). Trimming cost V 0 bases and J 4 bases, with 10 bases left between them. The CDR3 contains 14 residues. The CDR3 reads CASSLGGRGETQYF. Written as DNA, the CDR3 is TGTGCCAGCAGCTTGGGGGGGCGCGGAGAGACCCAGTACTTC.

The V call is TRBV27, the J call TRBJ1-5; D uncertain. V lost 4 bases and J 3 bases, leaving 10 bases between the germline ends. The germline V gene encodes CDR1 MNHEY and CDR2 SMNVEV (reference sequence). There are 14 residues in the CDR3. The CDR3 nucleotides are TGTGCCAGCAGTTCCCGACGGGTCAATCAGCCCCAGCATTTT. It codes for CASSSRRVNQPQHF.

In its sample, this clone was seen a few times. CDR3 amino acids: CASSSLAGGTDTQYF. CDR3 bases: TGTGCCAGCAGTTCACTAGCGGGGGGGACAGATACGCAGTATTTT. The rearrangement uses TRBV28 and TRBJ2-3; TRBD2 agrees at 13 bases. The CDR3 runs to 15 residues. The germline gives CDR1 MDHEN, CDR2 SYDVKM. V was clipped by 4 bases and J by 3 bases; unmatched bases: 1.

The gene calls are TRBV7-6 and TRBJ1-3, with D possibly matching TRBD1 (6 bases). Germline V gene data show CDR1 as SGHVS and CDR2 as FNYEAQ. Trimming removed 1 base from V and 4 bases from J, with 14 bases in between. This CDR3 has 16 amino acids. The DNA for the CDR3 is TGTGCCAGCAGCTTAGAGCAGGGGTCCCCCGGAAACACCATATATTTT. Translating it yields CASSLEQGSPGNTIYF.

Points on this clone: The junction differs from germline at one of its ends, possibly a read error. V is TRBV7-7 and J is TRBJ2-2; 8 bases line up with TRBD2. From germline, CDR1 is SSHAT and CDR2 FNYEAQ (reference sequence). The CDR3 runs 16 residues. The CDR3 protein is CASSFGPGGSTGELFF. For the CDR3, the DNA is TGTGCTAGCAGCTTTGGTCCGGGGGGGAGCACCGGGGAGCTGTTTTTT.

V and J are TRBV6-5 and TRBJ1-1, with TRBD1 matching 9 bases. Germline CDR1 and CDR2: MNHEY and SVGAGI. The length of the CDR3 is 13 residues. With 2 bases clipped from V and 8 bases from J, the junction kept 3 bases outside the gene matches. The CDR3 here is CASSYPGTGEAFF. As DNA, the CDR3 is TGTGCCAGCAGTTACCCTGGGACAGGGGAAGCTTTCTTT.

The chain is built from TRBV3-1 (or the pseudogene TRBV3-2) and TRBJ2-1, with 12 bases matching TRBD2. CDR1 and CDR2 (germline): LGHDT, YNNKEL (reference sequence). The trim removed 0 bases at V and 8 bases at J, leaving 5 bases unmatched. CDR3 length: 16 residues. In DNA, the CDR3 is TGTGCCAGCAGCCAAGATAGACTAGCGGGGGTCGATGAGCAGTTCTTC. Its protein product is CASSQDRLAGVDEQFF.

The V call is TRBV2, the J call TRBJ1-2; 12 positions match TRBD1. This CDR3 contains 14 residues. The germline CDR1 and CDR2 sequences are SNHLY and FYNNEI. J gave up 8 bases and V 7 bases, and 8 bases lay outside the gene matches. The CDR3 sequence: CASTLGQGARGYTF. CDR3 nucleotides: TGTGCCAGCACTTTGGGACAGGGGGCAAGGGGCTACACCTTC. The full variable domain, with the rest looked up from reference TRBV2 and TRBJ1-2, is EPEVTQTPSHQVTQMGQEVILRCVPISNHLYFYWYRQILGQKVEFLVSFYNNEISEKSEIFDDQFSVERPDGSNFTLKIRSTKLEDSAMYFCASTLGQGARGYTFGSGTRLTVV.

This sequence joins TRBV6-5 and TRBJ1-3; 10 nucleotides line up with TRBD1. J was trimmed by 4 bases and V by 6 bases; bases with no gene match: 6. In germline, CDR1 is MNHEY, CDR2 SVGAGI. This CDR3 has 15 residues. This chain's CDR3 is CASRGTGVMGNTIYF. The DNA of the CDR3 is TGTGCCAGCAGGGGGACAGGGGTTATGGGAAACACCATATATTTT.

The V gene is TRBV4-1, the J gene TRBJ2-7, with a tentative D call TRBD2 (6 bases). The germline V gene encodes CDR1 MGHRA and CDR2 YSYEKL. The CDR3 is 15 amino acids. V was cut by 5 bases and J by 4 bases, with 18 bases left in between. The CDR3 sequence: CASSTTTGGSYEQYF. DNA of the CDR3: TGCGCCAGCAGCACGACGACTGGGGGGTCTTACGAGCAGTACTTC.

The chain employs TRBV6-5 and TRBJ2-3, with TRBD2 matching over 12 bases. The ends lost 2 bases at V and 5 bases at J; junction bases unmatched: 5. The CDR3 is made up of 16 amino acids. From germline, CDR1 is MNHEY and CDR2 SVGAGI. The CDR3 here is CASSYMTSGSGDTQYF. For the CDR3, the DNA is TGTGCCAGCAGTTACATGACTAGCGGGAGCGGAGATACGCAGTATTTT.

This sequence joins TRBV19 and TRBJ2-7; D is uncertain. This CDR3 is 11 amino acids long. V lost 8 bases to trimming and J lost 2 bases, with 7 bases between them. Germline assignment: CDR1 LNHDA and CDR2 SQIVND (reference sequence). The CDR3 sequence is CASRGAYEQYF. The CDR3 nucleotides are TGTGCCAGTCGCGGCGCCTACGAGCAGTACTTC.

This chain uses TRBV3-1 (or the pseudogene TRBV3-2) with TRBJ2-7; D may be TRBD1 (6 bases). The germline gives CDR1 LGHDT, CDR2 YNNKEL (reference sequence). Trimming left V 4 bases short and J 3 bases short, with 16 bases between. The CDR3 runs 15 residues. For the CDR3, the DNA is TGTGCCAGCAGCCGTTCGACAGGCCCTGACTACGAGCAGTACTTC. Its translation is CASSRSTGPDYEQYF.

V and J are TRBV25-1 and TRBJ2-2; 7 nucleotides line up with TRBD1. After removal of 8 bases from V and 4 bases from J, the junction contained 10 bases not matched to a gene. The CDR3 is 15 amino acids. Germline assignment: CDR1 MGHDK and CDR2 SYGVNS. The CDR3 loop reads CASSARAGGTGELFF. The CDR3 nucleotides read TGTGCCAGCTCCGCCCGGGCAGGGGGCACCGGGGAGCTGTTTTTT.

Only one count was recorded for this clone. The gene calls are TRBV18 and TRBJ2-3; 9 bases map to TRBD2. Trimming at V came to 5 bases and at J to 2 bases, leaving 8 bases not matched to a gene. The CDR3 is 16 amino acids. In germline, CDR1 is KGHSH, CDR2 LQKENI. The CDR3 region has the DNA TGTGCCAGCTCAAAGCAAGCGGGAGGCCTCACAGATACGCAGTATTTT. Its protein is CASSKQAGGLTDTQYF.

The sample holds one count of this clone. The chain employs TRBV15 and TRBJ2-1; 7 bases are shared with TRBD1. V lost 3 bases and J lost 4; bases outside the gene matches: 3. Germline lookup yields CDR1 LNHNV and CDR2 YYDKDF (reference sequence). There are 14 residues in the CDR3. CDR3 DNA sequence: TGTGCCACCAGCAGGGACAGGAGTTACAATGAGCAGTTCTTC. Translation gives CATSRDRSYNEQFF.

The chain couples TRBV5-1 to TRBJ2-1; D gene unclear. The CDR3 runs to 13 residues. Germline values: CDR1 SGHRS, CDR2 YFSETQ. Trimming took 4 bases from V and 7 from J, leaving 12 bases between them. Here the CDR3 reads CASSITVLNEQFF. The CDR3, as DNA: TGCGCCAGCAGCATAACAGTGCTTAATGAGCAGTTCTTC.

The chain carries TRBV18 and TRBJ2-4; 7 nucleotides line up with TRBD1. The CDR3 is 17 residues long. The V gene end was trimmed by 1 base and the J gene end by 6 bases; junction bases not matched to a gene: 12. From germline, CDR1 is KGHSH and CDR2 LQKENI. In DNA form, the CDR3 reads TGTGCCAGCTCACCACTTAAGGGGATAGGGGGCATAAACATTCAGTACTTC. Translating gives CASSPLKGIGGINIQYF. Full variable domain (missing parts from reference TRBV18 and TRBJ2-4): NAGVMQNPRHLVRRRGQEARLRCSPMKGHSHVYWYRQLPEEGLKFMVYLQKENIIDESGMPKERFSAEFPKEGPSILRIQQVVRGDSAAYFCASSPLKGIGGINIQYFGAGTRLSVL.

The genes are TRBV6-5 and TRBJ1-2, with 7 bases that match TRBD1. CDR3 length equals 14 residues. Germline assignment: CDR1 MNHEY and CDR2 SVGAGI. V trimming: 2 bases; J trimming: 7 bases; junction bases outside the gene matches: 7. CDR3 loop: CASSYGSGGGGYTF. The CDR3 DNA follows: TGTGCCAGCAGTTACGGTTCAGGGGGTGGTGGCTACACCTTC.

This chain connects TRBV3-1 (or the pseudogene TRBV3-2) to TRBJ2-7; TRBD2 agrees at 12 bases. J lost 2 bases, V lost 4 bases, and 3 bases had no gene match. The germline V gene has CDR1 LGHDT and CDR2 YNNKEL (reference sequence). This CDR3 region has 15 residues. The CDR3: CASSRGLAGTYEQYF. CDR3 bases: TGTGCCAGCAGCCGCGGACTAGCGGGGACCTACGAGCAGTACTTC.

The chain recombines TRBV14 with TRBJ2-3, with TRBD2 matching over 9 bases. The CDR3 runs 17 residues. Germline lookup yields CDR1 SGHDN and CDR2 FVKESK. J was trimmed by 6 bases and V by 0 bases; bases with no gene match: 10. The CDR3 DNA is TGTGCCAGCAGCCAAGAAAGCGGGGGGACAGCGCCGGATACGCAGTATTTT. Amino acid sequence: CASSQESGGTAPDTQYF.

The chain employs TRBV6-5 and TRBJ1-1; 8 bases line up with TRBD1. CDR1 is MNHEY, CDR2 SVGAGI, per germline. The CDR3 totals 16 residues. The trim removed 0 bases at V and 4 bases at J, leaving 7 bases unmatched. The DNA for the CDR3 is TGTGCCAGCAGTTACTCGCAGGGGGCAGTGGGCACTGAAGCTTTCTTT. Residues: CASSYSQGAVGTEAFF.

J is TRBJ1-4 and V is TRBV2; TRBD1 aligns across 7 bases. CDR1 and CDR2 from the germline V gene are SNHLY and FYNNEI. The CDR3 length is 14 residues. V lost 7 bases and J lost 3; bases outside the gene matches: 5. CDR3 in DNA: TGTGCCAGCATTCAGACAGGGCCTAATGAAAAACTGTTTTTT. Translating gives CASIQTGPNEKLFF.

The chain recombines TRBV4-1 with TRBJ2-3; possibly TRBD1 for D (6 bases). V lost 0 bases to trimming and J lost 2 bases, with 18 bases between them. CDR1 and CDR2 (germline): MGHRA, YSYEKL. The CDR3 runs 18 residues. The CDR3 DNA follows: TGCGCCAGCAGCCAAGATCGGGAACAAGGGGGTGCCACAGATACGCAGTATTTT. It codes for CASSQDREQGGATDTQYF.

This clone occurred once. The CDR3 nucleotides read TGTGCCAGCAGCTTAGATCGGGTTTGGGGGGGCAATGAGCAGTTCTTC. This gives the protein CASSLDRVWGGNEQFF. This chain joins TRBV11-2 and TRBJ2-1; 7 nucleotides align to TRBD2. The V gene's germline CDR1 is SGHAT and CDR2 FQNNGV. The CDR3 is made up of 16 amino acids. V shed 0 bases and J 6 bases; nucleotides not matched to a gene: 8.

This chain uses TRBV28 with TRBJ2-5; D might be TRBD1 (5 bases). This CDR3 is 14 amino acids long. The V gene lost 5 bases and the J gene lost 2 bases, with 12 bases spanning the gap. Per the germline V gene, CDR1 is MDHEN and CDR2 is SYDVKM. The CDR3 here is CASSPPAGQETQYF. The DNA of the CDR3 is TGTGCCAGCAGTCCGCCGGCAGGGCAAGAGACCCAGTACTTC.

The V and J genes are TRBV18 and TRBJ2-3; D perhaps matches TRBD1 (5 bases). This CDR3 spans 17 amino acids. The ends were cut back, 1 base at V and 0 bases at J, with 14 bases in the middle. CDR1 and CDR2 (germline): KGHSH, LQKENI. The CDR3 loop is CASSPLPGRASTDTQYF. DNA for the CDR3: TGTGCCAGCTCACCACTCCCCGGCAGGGCTAGCACAGATACGCAGTATTTT.